A single sample is the source of the 5 T cell receptor beta chains below, sequenced in a study of control samples from healthy donors and cancer patients. This table comes from immunoSEQ multiplex PCR, and its TCRdb copy is limited to in-frame clones, with some not included. The sample yields fewer than 250,000 clones, approximately 90% seen once. Sequencing was performed on blood. These receptors were obtained from a man aged 25 to 40 in good health.

The chain carries TRBV18 and TRBJ1-6; tentative D call: TRBD1 (5 bases). Germline CDR1 KGHSH, CDR2 LQKENI. This CDR3 is built from 15 residues. V was cut by 0 bases and J by 6 bases, with 9 bases left in between. CDR3 sequence: CASSPPRVVNSPLHF. In nucleotides, the CDR3 is TGTGCCAGCTCACCACCCAGGGTAGTTAATTCACCCCTCCACTTT.

This CDR3 reads CASRWGDQPQHF. CDR3 DNA sequence: TGTGCCAGCAGATGGGGGGATCAGCCCCAGCATTTT. The rearrangement links TRBV12-3 or TRBV12-4 to TRBJ1-5, with D possibly TRBD1 on 5 matching bases. The CDR3 is 12 residues long. Trimming stripped 6 bases from V and 5 bases from J, with 8 bases between.

The rearrangement joins TRBV4-1 to TRBJ1-2, with TRBD1 identical over 8 bases. CDR1 is MGHRA, CDR2 YSYEKL, per germline. With V trimmed by 2 bases and J by 8 bases, 10 bases remained unmatched. The CDR3 spans 15 residues. The CDR3 bases are TGCGCCAGCAGCCAAACGGAGGACAGGGTCTACGGCTACACCTTC. Translating gives CASSQTEDRVYGYTF.

The chain employs TRBV6-5 and TRBJ1-1; D gene ambiguous. This CDR3 has 15 amino acids. The V gene lost 6 bases and the J gene lost 1 base, with 15 bases spanning the gap. Germline lookup yields CDR1 MNHEY and CDR2 SVGAGI. CDR3 protein: CASSPPKAGNTEAFF. The CDR3 DNA follows: TGTGCCAGCAGCCCCCCCAAAGCAGGGAACACTGAAGCTTTCTTT.

V usage is TRBV4-1 and J usage is TRBJ1-1, with D possibly matching TRBD1 (5 bases). Germline lookup yields CDR1 MGHRA and CDR2 YSYEKL. The CDR3 totals 17 residues. Trimming cost V 0 bases and J 0 bases, with 14 bases left between them. The CDR3 reads CASSQDSREFMNTEAFF. The CDR3, as DNA: TGCGCCAGCAGCCAAGATTCCAGGGAATTCATGAACACTGAAGCTTTCTTT.